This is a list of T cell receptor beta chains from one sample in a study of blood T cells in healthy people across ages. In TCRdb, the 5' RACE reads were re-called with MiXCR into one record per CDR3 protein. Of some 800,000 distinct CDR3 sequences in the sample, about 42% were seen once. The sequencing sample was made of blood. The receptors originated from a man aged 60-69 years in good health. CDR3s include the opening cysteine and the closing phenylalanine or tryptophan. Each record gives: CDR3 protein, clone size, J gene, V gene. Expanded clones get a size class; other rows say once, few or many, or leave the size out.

CASSQVSGGGKQFF - TRBJ2-1 TRBV3-1
CSARAGGGGAYEQYF - TRBJ2-5 TRBV20-1
CSGGGQVVDTQYF few TRBJ2-3 TRBV20-1
CASRRDSGNTIYF - TRBJ1-3 TRBV10-3
CASSRTVVTEAFF once TRBJ1-1 TRBV14
CASSPRMGQFF - TRBJ2-1 TRBV6-2/TRBV6-3
CASSQGGQNGKTQYF - TRBJ2-5 TRBV3-1
CSAGGGVYEQYF - TRBJ2-7 TRBV20-1
CSARATFGEQYF few TRBJ2-7 TRBV20-1
CSGRQGNIQYF few TRBJ2-4 TRBV20-1
CASSQVGTGFYGYTF - TRBJ1-2 TRBV4-1
CASSSDPRGTNEKLFF few TRBJ1-4 TRBV5-1
CASSLEPGFDEKLFF few TRBJ1-4 TRBV5-1
CASSLDRGGYYEQYF few TRBJ2-7 TRBV11-2
CASSNLGTGYYEQYF many TRBJ2-7 TRBV28
CASSLSDAGVFEQYF - - TRBV7-2
CASSDRDRNDEQYF - TRBJ2-7 TRBV7-9
CASSQEGWRSKYF - TRBJ2-7 TRBV14
CSAATSGYGTDTQYF - TRBJ2-3 TRBV20-1
CASSQYAGSYEQYF - TRBJ2-7 TRBV16
CSASRTSGGRYNEQYF - - TRBV20-1
CASSLAQGASYEQYF few TRBJ2-7 TRBV12-3/TRBV12-4
CASSESRASGGLYNEQYF once - TRBV10-1
CASRKGETGRLYEQYF - - TRBV12-3/TRBV12-4
CVSSPRIQWETQYF - TRBJ2-5 TRBV7-9
CASRRGDNHGYTF - TRBJ1-2 TRBV25-1
CASSVTGLAGGRSDEQFF few TRBJ2-1 TRBV5-1
CASSLEGRRSSYEQYF few TRBJ2-7 TRBV5-1
CASSLNRQGGYTF - TRBJ1-2 TRBV7-3
CASSYTSGVQETQYF few TRBJ2-5 TRBV6-5
CASSSYGAGISGNTIYF - TRBJ1-3 TRBV7-2
CASSTHIAGVETQYF once TRBJ2-5 TRBV9
CASSESTYYNEQFF - TRBJ2-1 TRBV6-1
CASSRKAGDTQYF - TRBJ2-3 TRBV18
CASSFSSSGGVDTQYF - TRBJ2-3 TRBV27
CASSLAGLSSGANVLTF - TRBJ2-6 TRBV7-9
CASSRTDTPNYGYTF - TRBJ1-2 TRBV12-3/TRBV12-4
CASSRQLDEKLFF few TRBJ1-4 TRBV5-1
CASSQDTLGRSNEQFF few TRBJ2-1 TRBV4-1
CASSFGESYGYTF few TRBJ1-2 TRBV27
CASSYKQGQPRGEQYF - TRBJ2-7 TRBV6-5
CASSQDHNTDTQYF many TRBJ2-3 TRBV3-1
CASSSPGGPNYGYTF - TRBJ1-2 TRBV12-3/TRBV12-4
CATSLTGLETQYF - TRBJ2-5 TRBV10-3
CASSQDRIGTSGPQAQYF - TRBJ2-5 TRBV4-3
CASSLGGISEKLFF - TRBJ1-4 TRBV7-2
CSARDGVYSNQPQHF - TRBJ1-5 TRBV20-1
CASSGQENSPLHF - TRBJ1-6 TRBV27
CSVFEGAQDYGYTF - TRBJ1-2 TRBV29-1
CASSLAGTGANTEAFF few TRBJ1-1 TRBV7-9
CASRPGHVSLNTEAFF - TRBJ1-1 TRBV5-5